The 25 T cell receptor beta chains given below trace back to one sample, sequenced in a study of beta chain features in type 1 diabetes. Expressed TCRB transcripts were sequenced after all isolated RNA was converted to cDNA. Generated by immunoSEQ multiplex PCR, the TCRdb table keeps only in-frame clones and is missing some. The data show 120,000 to 150,000 clones, 40% to 60% seen once. The specimen was Tregs from blood. Receptors were obtained from a man between 18 and 29 years old in good health.

This clone was detected a few times. The V call is TRBV6-5, the J call TRBJ1-2, with 9 bases aligning to TRBD1. CDR1 is MNHEY and CDR2 is SVGAGI in the germline V gene. The trim removed 9 bases at V and 6 bases at J, leaving 5 bases unmatched. This CDR3 has 12 residues. The CDR3 loop is CASYRGRNGYTF. In nucleotides, the CDR3 is TGTGCCAGTTACAGGGGGCGAAATGGCTACACCTTC.

This chain links TRBV5-4 with TRBJ2-7; 12 nucleotides line up with TRBD2. Germline CDR1 SGHNT, CDR2 YYREEE (reference sequence). Losses at the gene ends were 2 bases for V and 9 bases for J; bases not matched to a gene: 9. There are 15 residues in the CDR3. As DNA, the CDR3 is TGTGCCAGCAGCTTCCGAGCTAGCGGGAGGGCCGGGCAGTACTTC. Its protein is CASSFRASGRAGQYF. The full variable domain, with the rest looked up from reference TRBV5-4 and TRBJ2-7, is ETGVTQSPTHLIKTRGQQVTLRCSSQSGHNTVSWYQQALGQGPQFIFQYYREEENGRGNFPPRFSGLQFPNYSSELNVNALELDDSALYLCASSFRASGRAGQYFGPGTRLTVT.

The CDR3 protein is CSVRIPPYRGADGYTF. DNA for the CDR3: TGCAGCGTCCGGATCCCCCCTTACAGGGGGGCTGATGGCTACACCTTC. V and J are TRBV29-1 and TRBJ1-2; the match to TRBD1 covers 8 bases. This CDR3 is built from 16 residues. Germline V CDR1 and CDR2: SQVTM, ANQGSEA. Trimming took 6 bases from V and 6 from J; bases not matched to a gene: 18.

The chain joins TRBV10-3 to TRBJ1-1; TRBD1 matches at 8 bases. Germline values: CDR1 ENHRY, CDR2 SYGVKD. V was pared by 3 bases and J by 5 bases, with 11 bases of the junction left unmatched. The CDR3 loop spans 16 amino acids. The CDR3 DNA reads TGTGCCATCAGTGATTCCGTAGGACAGGGACGGACTGAAGCTTTCTTT. This codes for CAISDSVGQGRTEAFF.

The chain is built from TRBV11-2 and TRBJ1-4; 10 bases are shared with TRBD1. The length of the CDR3 is 17 residues. V shed 5 bases, J shed 8 bases, and the junction held 14 bases outside the gene matches. Germline V lookup: CDR1 SGHAT, CDR2 FQNNGV. CDR3 sequence: CASSPRVRQGAREKLFF. The CDR3 coding sequence is TGTGCCAGCAGCCCCAGAGTCCGACAGGGGGCAAGGGAAAAACTGTTTTTT.

This chain links TRBV19 with TRBJ2-7; TRBD1 matches at 9 bases. Germline CDR1 reads LNHDA; CDR2 reads SQIVND (reference sequence). Losses at the gene ends were 6 bases for V and 2 bases for J; bases not matched to a gene: 5. The CDR3 runs 14 residues. Here the CDR3 reads CASSWDRAAYEQYF. CDR3 DNA sequence: TGTGCCAGTAGCTGGGACAGGGCCGCCTACGAGCAGTACTTC.

The chain links TRBV29-1 to TRBJ1-2; 7 bases line up with TRBD1. The CDR3 runs to 15 residues. The V gene end was trimmed by 6 bases and the J gene end by 0 bases; junction bases not matched to a gene: 10. Germline CDR1 and CDR2: SQVTM and ANQGSEA. As DNA, the CDR3 is TGCAGCGTCCGGACAGGCCCGGGGGCTAACTATGGCTACACCTTC. Translated, it gives CSVRTGPGANYGYTF.

J is TRBJ2-7 and V is TRBV2; 11 bases fit TRBD1. The ends lost 1 base at V and 7 bases at J; junction bases unmatched: 15. Looked up from germline, CDR1 is SNHLY and CDR2 is FYNNEI. The CDR3 loop spans 18 amino acids. The CDR3 region is CASSEGWTGGREFWEQYF. CDR3 sequence (DNA): TGTGCCAGCAGTGAAGGTTGGACAGGGGGCCGGGAATTTTGGGAGCAGTACTTC.

The CDR3 region is CASRIGQGVSDTQYF. The CDR3 DNA sequence: TGTGCCAGTAGGATCGGACAGGGCGTTTCAGATACGCAGTATTTT. The J gene is TRBJ2-3, the V gene TRBV19; 8 bases fit TRBD1. Trimming took 6 bases from V and 4 from J; bases not matched to a gene: 9. Germline values: CDR1 LNHDA, CDR2 SQIVND (reference sequence). This CDR3 contains 15 residues.

This chain joins TRBV5-1 and TRBJ1-1, with D hard to call. Trimming took 4 bases from V and 6 from J, leaving 13 bases between them. CDR1 is SGHRS and CDR2 is YFSETQ in the germline V gene. The CDR3 length is 13 residues. The CDR3 region is CASSPNSRAEAFF. CDR3 bases: TGCGCCAGCAGCCCAAATTCAAGAGCTGAAGCTTTCTTT.

In this sample, this clone turned up once. This chain links TRBV21-1 with TRBJ2-4; no check of the table's D call, TRBD1, against the DNA was made. TRBV21-1 is noted as a pseudogene. CDR3 size: 18 residues. Here the CDR3 reads CASSKEFWDRVAKNIQYF. The CDR3 bases are TGTGCCAGCAGCAAGGAGTTTTGGGACAGGGTCGCCAAAAACATTCAGTACTTC.

This clone has only a few counts. This chain uses TRBV7-2 with TRBJ2-7; 9 nucleotides agree with TRBD1. The CDR3 contains 18 residues. Germline trimming cut 0 bases from V and 2 bases from J; bases unmatched to any gene: 11. CDR1 SGHTA and CDR2 FQGNSA come from the germline V gene. CDR3 residues: CASSLARRGTGIPYEQYF. DNA for the CDR3: TGTGCCAGCAGCTTAGCCCGACGGGGGACAGGGATTCCCTACGAGCAGTACTTC.

The genes are TRBV29-1 and TRBJ1-2; 8 nucleotides match TRBD1. J lost 4 bases, V lost 4 bases, and 11 bases had no gene match. The CDR3 length is 15 residues. Germline-derived CDR1 and CDR2 are SQVTM and ANQGSEA. CDR3 nucleotides: TGCAGCGTTGCAGGGGGCGCGCGGTCAGGCTATGGCTACACCTTC. Protein sequence: CSVAGGARSGYGYTF.

As concerns this clone: Additional DNA sequences in this sample encode the identical CDR3. This chain uses TRBV6-5 with TRBJ1-5, with a possible D match to TRBD1 (5 bases). This CDR3 is built from 14 residues. The V end lost 2 bases, the J end lost 2 bases, and 7 bases lay between the germline ends. Germline-derived CDR1 and CDR2 are MNHEY and SVGAGI. CDR3: CASSYRGGNQPQHF. The CDR3 coding sequence is TGTGCCAGCAGTTACAGGGGTGGCAATCAGCCCCAGCATTTT.

This clone has more than one count but fewer than ten. The gene calls are TRBV5-4 and TRBJ2-5; 7 bases map to TRBD2. Trimming took 3 bases from V and 7 from J; bases not matched to a gene: 12. The CDR3 runs 15 residues. CDR1 and CDR2 (germline): SGHNT, YYREEE (reference sequence). The CDR3 nucleotides read TGTGCCAGCAGCTCCCCCGGAGGGTGGGGGGGGACCCAGTACTTC. Its protein is CASSSPGGWGGTQYF.

This clone was found a few times. This rearrangement joins TRBV5-1 to TRBJ2-7; 8 nucleotides agree with TRBD2. Losses at the gene ends were 5 bases for V and 11 bases for J; bases not matched to a gene: 9. This CDR3 region has 12 residues. From germline, CDR1 is SGHRS and CDR2 YFSETQ. The CDR3 DNA reads as TGCGCCAGCAGGGGGACTAGTTTACCCGAGTACTTC. Protein: CASRGTSLPEYF.

The chain links TRBV20-1 to TRBJ2-3; D gene ambiguous. The CDR3 spans 11 residues. The V end was cut by 6 bases, the J end by 6 bases, with 10 bases between. CDR1 is DFQATT and CDR2 is SNEGSKA in the germline V gene (reference sequence). The CDR3 coding sequence is TGCAGTGCCCACCCTGGCGATACGCAGTATTTT. Residues: CSAHPGDTQYF.

CDR3 sequence: CASRPGQLNQPQHF. DNA for the CDR3: TGTGCCAGTAGACCGGGACAACTCAATCAGCCCCAGCATTTT. The gene calls are TRBV19 and TRBJ1-5, with a tentative D call TRBD1 (6 bases). The CDR3 is 14 residues long. The germline V gene has CDR1 LNHDA and CDR2 SQIVND (reference sequence). V dropped 6 bases and J dropped 3 bases, with 12 bases sitting between them.

In this sample, this clone turned up a few times. This chain uses TRBV29-1 with TRBJ1-1; 10 positions agree with TRBD1. Germline-derived CDR1 and CDR2 are SQVTM and ANQGSEA. Trimming cost V 4 bases and J 0 bases; bases outside gene matches: 5. The CDR3 extends over 15 amino acids. The CDR3 DNA reads TGCAGCGTTGTGGGACAGGGGATCATGAACACTGAAGCTTTCTTT. Translated: CSVVGQGIMNTEAFF.

CDR3 sequence reads: CASSLAGSDNSPLHF. As DNA, the CDR3 is TGTGCCAGCAGTTTGGCAGGATCGGATAATTCACCCCTCCACTTT. The rearrangement links TRBV25-1 to TRBJ1-6; no reliable D call. The CDR3 sequence is 15 residues long. Trimming cost V 5 bases and J 5 bases, with 13 bases left between them. The germline gives CDR1 MGHDK, CDR2 SYGVNS.

The table lists this clone with a few counts. The V and J genes are TRBV5-1 and TRBJ2-3; D may be TRBD1 (5 bases). V lost 7 bases to trimming and J lost 2 bases, with 11 bases between them. Germline values: CDR1 SGHRS, CDR2 YFSETQ. The CDR3 runs 13 residues. DNA for the CDR3: TGCGCCAGCCAGAAGGGGCCCACAGATACGCAGTATTTT. This codes for CASQKGPTDTQYF.

The J gene is TRBJ1-1, the V gene TRBV7-9, with 8 positions matching TRBD1. Germline lookup yields CDR1 SEHNR and CDR2 FQNEAQ (reference sequence). The CDR3 has 18 amino acids. V shed 5 bases, J shed 5 bases, and the junction held 19 bases outside the gene matches. Here the CDR3 DNA reads TGTGCCAGCAGCCATCCCCTGGGACAGGTCAGGTCGCGGACTGAAGCTTTCTTT. Its protein product is CASSHPLGQVRSRTEAFF.

The CDR3 is CASSLDSAPRGQYF. For the CDR3, the DNA is TGTGCCAGCAGCTTGGACAGTGCCCCGCGAGGGCAGTACTTC. This sequence joins TRBV7-9 and TRBJ2-7; D perhaps matches TRBD1 (6 bases). The V and J ends lost 3 bases and 9 bases respectively, with 18 bases between them. The CDR3 covers 14 residues. CDR1 SEHNR and CDR2 FQNEAQ come from the germline V gene (reference sequence). Supplemented by reference TRBV7-9 and TRBJ2-7, the full variable domain reads DTGVSQNPRHKITKRGQNVTFRCDPISEHNRLYWYRQTLGQGPEFLTYFQNEAQLEKSRLLSDRFSAERPKGSFSTLEIQRTEQGDSAMYLCASSLDSAPRGQYFGPGTRLTVT.

The chain carries TRBV6-1 and TRBJ1-6, with no clear D. CDR1 MNHNS and CDR2 SASEGT come from the germline V gene. V dropped 4 bases and J dropped 8 bases, with 6 bases sitting between them. The CDR3 has 12 residues. The CDR3 region has the DNA TGTGCCAGCAGTGTTTACTATTCACCCCTCCACTTT. Translated: CASSVYYSPLHF.

The chain employs TRBV18 and TRBJ1-1, with 8 positions matching TRBD1. This CDR3 is built from 14 residues. After removal of 3 bases from V and 1 base from J, the junction contained 1 base not matched to a gene. Germline assignment: CDR1 KGHSH and CDR2 LQKENI. The CDR3 reads CASSPTGENTEAFF. Written as DNA, the CDR3 is TGTGCCAGCTCACCGACAGGGGAGAACACTGAAGCTTTCTTT.